The 10 T cell receptor beta chains below all came from one sample that was sequenced in a study of Ad26.COV2.S vaccination and SARS-CoV-2 variants. This table comes from immunoSEQ multiplex PCR, and its TCRdb copy is limited to in-frame clones, with some not included. Among roughly 270,000 clones listed, about 90% were seen once. Specified treatment: about 20 received Ad26.COV2.S at low or high dose, single or two shots; 5 received placebo; per-sample allocation not given. Repertoires come from day 63 after the first vaccine or placebo injection. Sample: peripheral blood, taken in a trial of Ad26.COV2.S vaccine versus placebo. These TCRs come from a person aged 18-60 years who received the Ad26.COV2.S COVID-19 vaccine or a placebo.

The chain combines TRBV19 with TRBJ2-1; D might be TRBD2 (5 bases). V lost 5 bases and J lost 2, with 10 bases in between. This CDR3 region has 14 residues. Germline assignment: CDR1 LNHDA and CDR2 SQIVND (reference sequence). CDR3 in DNA: TGTGCCAGTAGTGTGGGGAGCACCTACAATGAGCAGTTCTTC. Protein sequence: CASSVGSTYNEQFF.

The J gene is TRBJ2-7, the V gene TRBV16; TRBD2 matches at 9 bases. This CDR3 spans 14 amino acids. Germline trimming cut 2 bases from V and 2 bases from J; bases unmatched to any gene: 1. Germline CDR1 KGHSY, CDR2 FQNENV. The CDR3, as DNA: TGTGCCAGCAGCCAAGCGGGAGGGGCCTACGAGCAGTACTTC. Residues: CASSQAGGAYEQYF.

The chain combines TRBV5-1 with TRBJ2-5; TRBD2 matches 11 bases. The germline gives CDR1 SGHRS, CDR2 YFSETQ. Losses at the gene ends were 1 base for V and 1 base for J; bases not matched to a gene: 3. This CDR3 is 16 amino acids long. The DNA for the CDR3 is TGCGCCAGCAGCTTGACGGGACTAGCGGTCCAAGAGACCCAGTACTTC. It specifies CASSLTGLAVQETQYF.

The chain links TRBV20-1 to TRBJ2-2; TRBD1 aligns across 7 bases. With 3 bases clipped from V and 5 bases from J, the junction kept 9 bases outside the gene matches. Germline V gives CDR1 DFQATT, CDR2 SNEGSKA (reference sequence). The CDR3 has 15 amino acids. For the CDR3, the DNA is TGCAGTGCTAGTATGTCAGGGGGATATACCGGGGAGCTGTTTTTT. It codes for CSASMSGGYTGELFF.

This clone was detected only once. This chain uses TRBV5-4 with TRBJ2-5; 9 bases align to TRBD2. CDR3 size: 15 residues. With 9 bases clipped from V and 4 bases from J, the junction kept 13 bases outside the gene matches. Germline V gene lookup returns CDR1 SGHNT and CDR2 YYREEE (reference sequence). CDR3: CATFRGGGMVETQYF. The CDR3 bases are TGTGCCACCTTCCGCGGGGGGGGAATGGTAGAGACCCAGTACTTC.

The rearrangement links TRBV30 to TRBJ1-1; D perhaps matches TRBD1 (5 bases). Germline V lookup: CDR1 GTSNPN, CDR2 SVGIG (reference sequence). V dropped 2 bases and J dropped 1 base, with 17 bases sitting between them. The CDR3 has 16 amino acids. The DNA of the CDR3 is TGTGCCTGGAGTCGGGAGGGGCACGGATCGAACACTGAAGCTTTCTTT. It encodes CAWSREGHGSNTEAFF.

This chain links TRBV27 with TRBJ1-6; D gene uncertain. The germline V gene has CDR1 MNHEY and CDR2 SMNVEV (reference sequence). CDR3 length: 16 residues. Trimming pared 5 bases from V and 6 bases from J, leaving 17 bases between. In DNA form, the CDR3 reads TGTGCCAGCAGTAGAAAGGGATATGAGTTTAATTCACCCCTCCACTTT. It is translated as CASSRKGYEFNSPLHF.

The V and J genes are TRBV4-2 and TRBJ2-7, with 11 bases aligning to TRBD2. The CDR3 runs to 17 residues. Trimming took 1 base from V and 5 from J; bases not matched to a gene: 10. Germline V gene sequence: CDR1 LGHNA, CDR2 YNFKEQ. This chain's CDR3 is CASSQGMVAGGWDEQYF. The CDR3 DNA reads TGTGCCAGCAGCCAAGGAATGGTAGCGGGAGGGTGGGACGAGCAGTACTTC.

V and J are TRBV6-2 or TRBV6-3 and TRBJ2-6; D is ambiguous. V lost 6 bases, J lost 0 bases, and 9 bases lay in between. Germline-derived CDR1 and CDR2 are MNHEY and SVGEGT. This CDR3 spans 15 amino acids. In DNA, the CDR3 is TGTGCCAGCAGCCTCGAGTCCTCTGGGGCCAACGTCCTGACTTTC. Translating it yields CASSLESSGANVLTF.

The chain uses TRBV6-5 and TRBJ1-5; D ambiguous. The V gene's germline CDR1 is MNHEY and CDR2 SVGAGI. The CDR3 extends over 12 amino acids. V was shortened by 7 bases and J by 3 bases, with 7 bases between the two germline ends. The CDR3 loop reads CASNTDNQPQHF. CDR3 in DNA: TGTGCCAGCAATACAGACAATCAGCCCCAGCATTTT.